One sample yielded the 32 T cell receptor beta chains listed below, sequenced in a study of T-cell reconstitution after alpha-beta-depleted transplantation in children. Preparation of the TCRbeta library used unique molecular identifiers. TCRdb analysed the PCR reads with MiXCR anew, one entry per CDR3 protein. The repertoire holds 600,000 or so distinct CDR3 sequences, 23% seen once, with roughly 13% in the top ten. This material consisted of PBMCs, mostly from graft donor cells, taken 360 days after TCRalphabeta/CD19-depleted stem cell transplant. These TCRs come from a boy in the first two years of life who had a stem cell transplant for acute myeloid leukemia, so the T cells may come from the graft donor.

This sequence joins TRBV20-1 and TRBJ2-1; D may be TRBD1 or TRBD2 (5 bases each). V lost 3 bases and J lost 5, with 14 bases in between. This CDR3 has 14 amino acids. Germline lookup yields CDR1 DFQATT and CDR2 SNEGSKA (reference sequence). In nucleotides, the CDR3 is TGCAGTGCTAGGACCCCTGAGGGGCACAATGAGCAGTTCTTC. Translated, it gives CSARTPEGHNEQFF.

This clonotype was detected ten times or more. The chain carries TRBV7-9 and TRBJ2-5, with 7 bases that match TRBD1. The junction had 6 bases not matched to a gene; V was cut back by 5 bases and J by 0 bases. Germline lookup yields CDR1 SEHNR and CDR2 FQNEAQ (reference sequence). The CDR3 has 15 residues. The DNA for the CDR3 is TGTGCCAGCAGCCGTTGGACAGGCGACCAAGAGACCCAGTACTTC. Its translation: CASSRWTGDQETQYF.

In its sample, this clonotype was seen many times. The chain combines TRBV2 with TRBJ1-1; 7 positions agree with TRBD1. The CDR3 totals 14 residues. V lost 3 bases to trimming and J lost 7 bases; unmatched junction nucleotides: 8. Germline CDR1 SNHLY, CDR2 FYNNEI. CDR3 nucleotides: TGTGCCAGCAGTGATGACAGGGCCCACTTTGAAGCTTTCTTT. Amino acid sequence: CASSDDRAHFEAFF.

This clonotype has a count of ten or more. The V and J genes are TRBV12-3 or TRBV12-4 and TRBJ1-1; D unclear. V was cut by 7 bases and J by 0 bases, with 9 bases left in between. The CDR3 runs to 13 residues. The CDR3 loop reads CASILTLNTEAFF. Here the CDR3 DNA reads TGTGCCAGCATCCTGACACTGAACACTGAAGCTTTCTTT.

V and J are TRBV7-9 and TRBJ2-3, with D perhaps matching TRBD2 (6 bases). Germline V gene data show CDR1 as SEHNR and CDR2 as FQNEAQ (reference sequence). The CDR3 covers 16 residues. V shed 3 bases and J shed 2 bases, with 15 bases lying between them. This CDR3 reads CASSFRGTLVTDTQYF. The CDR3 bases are TGTGCCAGCAGCTTCCGTGGGACTCTGGTCACAGATACGCAGTATTTT. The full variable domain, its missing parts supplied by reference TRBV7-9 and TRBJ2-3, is DTGVSQNPRHKITKRGQNVTFRCDPISEHNRLYWYRQTLGQGPEFLTYFQNEAQLEKSRLLSDRFSAERPKGSFSTLEIQRTEQGDSAMYLCASSFRGTLVTDTQYFGPGTRLTVL.

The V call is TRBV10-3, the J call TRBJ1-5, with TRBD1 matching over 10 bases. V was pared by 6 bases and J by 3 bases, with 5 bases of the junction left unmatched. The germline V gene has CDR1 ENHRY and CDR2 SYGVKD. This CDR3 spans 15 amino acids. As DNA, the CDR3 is TGTGCCATCAGACCCGGGACAGGGGCCAATCAGCCCCAGCATTTT. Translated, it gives CAIRPGTGANQPQHF.

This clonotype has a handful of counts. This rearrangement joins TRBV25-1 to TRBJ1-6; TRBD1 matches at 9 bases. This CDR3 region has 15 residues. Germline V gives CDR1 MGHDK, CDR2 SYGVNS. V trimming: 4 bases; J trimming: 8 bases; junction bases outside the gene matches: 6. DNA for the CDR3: TGTGCCAGCAGTGCGGGACAGGGATTGGATTCACCCCTCCACTTT. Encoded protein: CASSAGQGLDSPLHF.

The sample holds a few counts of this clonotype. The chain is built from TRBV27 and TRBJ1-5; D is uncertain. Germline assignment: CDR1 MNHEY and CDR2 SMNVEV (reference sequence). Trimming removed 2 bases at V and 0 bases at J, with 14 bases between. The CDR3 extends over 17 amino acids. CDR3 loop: CASSLRAGDYSNQPQHF. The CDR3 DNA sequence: TGTGCCAGCAGTTTACGTGCAGGAGATTATAGCAATCAGCCCCAGCATTTT.

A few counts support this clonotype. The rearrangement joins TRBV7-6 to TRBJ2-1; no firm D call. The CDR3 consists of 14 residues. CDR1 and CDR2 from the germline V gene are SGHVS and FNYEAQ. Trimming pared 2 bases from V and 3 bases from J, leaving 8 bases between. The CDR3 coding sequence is TGTGCCAGCAGCTTAAAAGGCCTCTACAATGAGCAGTTCTTC. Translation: CASSLKGLYNEQFF. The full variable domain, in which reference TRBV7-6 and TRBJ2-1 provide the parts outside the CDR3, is GAGVSQSPRYKVTKRGQDVALRCDPISGHVSLYWYRQALGQGPEFLTYFNYEAQQDKSGLPNDRFSAERPEGSISTLTIQRTEQRDSAMYRCASSLKGLYNEQFFGPGTRLTVL.

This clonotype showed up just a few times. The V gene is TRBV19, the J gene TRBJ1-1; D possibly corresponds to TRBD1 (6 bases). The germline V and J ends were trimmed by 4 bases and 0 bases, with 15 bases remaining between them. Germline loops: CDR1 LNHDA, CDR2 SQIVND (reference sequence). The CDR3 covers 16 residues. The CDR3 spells CASSRDTGVLNTEAFF. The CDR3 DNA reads TGTGCCAGTAGTAGGGACACGGGGGTGCTGAACACTGAAGCTTTCTTT.

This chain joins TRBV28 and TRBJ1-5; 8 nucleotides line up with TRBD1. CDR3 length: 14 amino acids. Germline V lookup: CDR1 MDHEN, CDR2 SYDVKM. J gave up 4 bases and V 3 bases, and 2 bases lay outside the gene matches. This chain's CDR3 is CASSLDRDNQPQHF. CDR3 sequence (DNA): TGTGCCAGCAGTTTGGACAGGGATAATCAGCCCCAGCATTTT.

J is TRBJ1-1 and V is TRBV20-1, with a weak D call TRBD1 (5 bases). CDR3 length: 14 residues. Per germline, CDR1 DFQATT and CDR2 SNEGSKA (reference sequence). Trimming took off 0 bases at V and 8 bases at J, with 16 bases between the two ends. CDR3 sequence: CSARDRQTVLEAFF. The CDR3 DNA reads TGCAGTGCTAGAGATCGACAGACGGTACTAGAAGCTTTCTTT.

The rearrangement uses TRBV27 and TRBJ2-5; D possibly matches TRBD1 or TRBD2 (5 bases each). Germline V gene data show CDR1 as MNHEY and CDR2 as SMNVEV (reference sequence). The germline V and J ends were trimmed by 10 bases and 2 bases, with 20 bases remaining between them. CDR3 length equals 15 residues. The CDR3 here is CATGYGTTGQETQYF. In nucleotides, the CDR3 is TGTGCCACCGGCTACGGGACGACGGGACAAGAGACCCAGTACTTC.

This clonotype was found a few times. This chain's CDR3 is CSARDATGLPPLHF. The CDR3 bases are TGCAGTGCTAGAGATGCGACAGGACTGCCACCCCTCCACTTT. The rearrangement joins TRBV20-1 to TRBJ1-6; a possible D gene is TRBD1 (6 bases). The germline V and J ends were trimmed by 0 bases and 11 bases, with 14 bases remaining between them. Germline lookup yields CDR1 DFQATT and CDR2 SNEGSKA (reference sequence). The CDR3 runs to 14 residues.

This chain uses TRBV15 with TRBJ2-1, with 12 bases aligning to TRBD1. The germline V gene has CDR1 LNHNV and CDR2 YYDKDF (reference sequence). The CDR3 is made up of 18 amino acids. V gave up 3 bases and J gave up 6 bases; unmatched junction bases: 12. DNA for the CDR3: TGTGCCACCAGCAGGTCCACCGGGACAGGGGGCCCTCGCAATGAGCAGTTCTTC. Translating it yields CATSRSTGTGGPRNEQFF.

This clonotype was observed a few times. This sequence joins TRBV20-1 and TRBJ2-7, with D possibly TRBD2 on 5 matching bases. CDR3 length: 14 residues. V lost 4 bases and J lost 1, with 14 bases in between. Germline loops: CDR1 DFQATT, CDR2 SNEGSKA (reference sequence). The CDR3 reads CSATDPRGSYEQYV. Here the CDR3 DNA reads TGCAGTGCTACAGACCCCCGAGGGTCCTACGAGCAGTACGTC.

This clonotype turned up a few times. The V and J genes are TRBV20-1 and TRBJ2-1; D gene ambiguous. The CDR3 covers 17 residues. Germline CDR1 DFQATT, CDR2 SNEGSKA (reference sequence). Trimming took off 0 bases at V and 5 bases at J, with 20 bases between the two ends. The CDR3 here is CSARDPLLPSSNNEQFF. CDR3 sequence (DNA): TGCAGTGCTAGAGATCCCCTTTTGCCAAGCAGCAACAATGAGCAGTTCTTC.

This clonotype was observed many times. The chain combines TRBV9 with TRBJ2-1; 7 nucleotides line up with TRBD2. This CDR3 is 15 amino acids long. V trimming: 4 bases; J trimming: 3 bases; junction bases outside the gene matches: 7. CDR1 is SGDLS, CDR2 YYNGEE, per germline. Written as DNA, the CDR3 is TGTGCCAGCAGCCTTGGGACTAACATCTACAATGAGCAGTTCTTC. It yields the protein CASSLGTNIYNEQFF.

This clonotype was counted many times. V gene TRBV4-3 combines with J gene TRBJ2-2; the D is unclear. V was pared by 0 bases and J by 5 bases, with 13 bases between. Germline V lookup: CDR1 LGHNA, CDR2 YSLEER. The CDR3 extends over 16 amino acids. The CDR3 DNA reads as TGCGCCAGCAGCCAAGAGGTGAGCAGCCCGACCGGGGAGCTGTTTTTT. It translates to CASSQEVSSPTGELFF.

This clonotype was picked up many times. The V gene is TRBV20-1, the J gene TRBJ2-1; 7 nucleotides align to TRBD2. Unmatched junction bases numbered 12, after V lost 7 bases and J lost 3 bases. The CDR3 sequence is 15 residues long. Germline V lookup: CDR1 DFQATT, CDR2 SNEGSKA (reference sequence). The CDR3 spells CSGVKAGPLYNEQFF. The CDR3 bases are TGCAGTGGCGTCAAAGCGGGGCCGCTCTACAATGAGCAGTTCTTC.

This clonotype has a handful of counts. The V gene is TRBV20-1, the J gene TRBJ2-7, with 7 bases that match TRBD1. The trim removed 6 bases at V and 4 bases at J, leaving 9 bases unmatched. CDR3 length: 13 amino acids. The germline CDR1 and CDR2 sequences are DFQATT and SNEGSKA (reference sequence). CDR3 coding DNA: TGCAGTGCAAGCCGAGGGACAGCTTACGAGCAGTACTTC. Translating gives CSASRGTAYEQYF.

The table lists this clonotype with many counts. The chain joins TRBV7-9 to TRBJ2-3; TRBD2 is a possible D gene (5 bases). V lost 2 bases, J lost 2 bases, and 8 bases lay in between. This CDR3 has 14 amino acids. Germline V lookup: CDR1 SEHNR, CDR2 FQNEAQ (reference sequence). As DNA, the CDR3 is TGTGCCAGCAGCTTATGGGAGACCACAGATACGCAGTATTTT. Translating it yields CASSLWETTDTQYF.

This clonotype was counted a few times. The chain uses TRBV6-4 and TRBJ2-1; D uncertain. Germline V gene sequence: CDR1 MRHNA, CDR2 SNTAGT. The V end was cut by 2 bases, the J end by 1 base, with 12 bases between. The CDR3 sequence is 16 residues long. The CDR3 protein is CASSDGPTGSYNEQFF. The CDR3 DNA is TGTGCCAGCAGTGACGGACCCACTGGTTCCTACAATGAGCAGTTCTTC.

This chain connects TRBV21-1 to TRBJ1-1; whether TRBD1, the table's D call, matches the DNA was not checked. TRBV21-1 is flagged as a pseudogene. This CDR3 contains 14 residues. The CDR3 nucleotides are TGTGCCAGCAGCAAATGGGCGAAGAACACTGAAGCTTTCTTT. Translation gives CASSKWAKNTEAFF.

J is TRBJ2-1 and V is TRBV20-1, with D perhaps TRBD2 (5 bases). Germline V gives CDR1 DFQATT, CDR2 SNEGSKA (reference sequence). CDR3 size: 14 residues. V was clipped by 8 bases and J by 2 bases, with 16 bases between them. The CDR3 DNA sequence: TGCAGTCCGGAGGTGGGGAGAACCTACAATGAGCAGTTCTTC. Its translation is CSPEVGRTYNEQFF.

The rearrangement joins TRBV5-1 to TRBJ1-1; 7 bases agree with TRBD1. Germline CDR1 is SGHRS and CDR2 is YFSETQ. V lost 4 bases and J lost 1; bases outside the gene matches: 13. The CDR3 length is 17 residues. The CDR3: CASSPDRVSLTNTEAFF. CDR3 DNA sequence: TGCGCCAGCAGCCCAGACAGGGTTTCGTTAACGAACACTGAAGCTTTCTTT.

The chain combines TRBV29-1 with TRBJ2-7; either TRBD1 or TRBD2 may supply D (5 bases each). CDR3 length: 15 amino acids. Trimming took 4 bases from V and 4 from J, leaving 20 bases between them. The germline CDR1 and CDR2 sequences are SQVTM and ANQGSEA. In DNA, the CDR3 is TGCAGCGTTGGGGGAGCCGGAGACAGTCTTTACGAGCAGTACGTC. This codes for CSVGGAGDSLYEQYV.

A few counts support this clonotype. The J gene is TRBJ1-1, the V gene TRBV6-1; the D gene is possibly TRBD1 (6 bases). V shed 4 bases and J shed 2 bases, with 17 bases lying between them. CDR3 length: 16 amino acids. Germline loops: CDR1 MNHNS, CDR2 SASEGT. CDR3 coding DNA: TGTGCCAGCAGTGCAGGGGTCTATTTTACAAACACTGAAGCTTTCTTT. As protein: CASSAGVYFTNTEAFF.

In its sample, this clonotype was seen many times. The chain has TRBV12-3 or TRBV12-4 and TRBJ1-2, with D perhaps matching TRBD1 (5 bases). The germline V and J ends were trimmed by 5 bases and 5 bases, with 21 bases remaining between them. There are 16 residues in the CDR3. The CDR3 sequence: CASSPRSTATGYGYTF. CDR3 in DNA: TGTGCCAGCAGTCCCCGATCGACAGCCACAGGATATGGCTACACCTTC.

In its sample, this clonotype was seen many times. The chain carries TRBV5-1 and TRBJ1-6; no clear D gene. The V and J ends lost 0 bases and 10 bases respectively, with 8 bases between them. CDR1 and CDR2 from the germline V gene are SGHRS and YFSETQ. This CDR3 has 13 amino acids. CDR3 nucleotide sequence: TGCGCCAGCAGCTTGGCGTACGGATCACCCCTCCACTTT. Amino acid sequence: CASSLAYGSPLHF.

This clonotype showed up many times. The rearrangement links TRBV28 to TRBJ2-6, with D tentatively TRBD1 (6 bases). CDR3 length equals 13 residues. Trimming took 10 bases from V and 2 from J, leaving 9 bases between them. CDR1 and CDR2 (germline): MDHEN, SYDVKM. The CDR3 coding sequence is TGTGCCATCCGACAGGCTGGGGCCAACGTCCTGACTTTC. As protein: CAIRQAGANVLTF.

In nucleotides, the CDR3 is TGTGCCAGCAGCAAGGGGGGGAACTACGAGCAGTACTTC. As protein: CASSKGGNYEQYF. J is TRBJ2-7 and V is TRBV5-6, with D possibly matching TRBD2 (7 bases). The CDR3 extends over 13 amino acids. V lost 4 bases and J lost 3, with 11 bases in between. In germline, CDR1 is SGHDT, CDR2 YYEEEE.